One and the same sample provided the 13 T cell receptor beta chains below, sequenced in a study of T cell responses to AZD1222 COVID-19 vaccine. Here immunoSEQ multiplex PCR was the method, and the copy in TCRdb shows in-frame clones only, minus some. This sample has about 120,000 clones; 92% occur once, and the top ten carry 11% to 15%. The sample was peripheral blood, taken on day 0 of AZD1222 vaccination. The receptors derive from an adult in good health.

The chain carries TRBV9 and TRBJ1-4; 9 nucleotides match TRBD1. Per germline, CDR1 SGDLS and CDR2 YYNGEE. This CDR3 has 14 amino acids. V dropped 6 bases and J dropped 7; count of bases not matched to a gene: 7. CDR3 residues: CASTLGTGSEKLFF. In nucleotides, the CDR3 is TGTGCCAGCACTCTCGGGACAGGGTCTGAAAAACTGTTTTTT.

The chain recombines TRBV4-1 with TRBJ1-1; 12 bases match TRBD1. This CDR3 comprises 16 residues. Per germline, CDR1 MGHRA and CDR2 YSYEKL. Unmatched junction bases numbered 12, after V lost 8 bases and J lost 5 bases. The chain's CDR3 is CASLKGGTGGSTEAFF. In DNA, the CDR3 is TGCGCCAGCCTCAAGGGGGGGACAGGGGGCAGTACTGAAGCTTTCTTT.

The chain links TRBV10-3 to TRBJ2-7, with a tentative D call TRBD1 (5 bases). Germline CDR1 ENHRY, CDR2 SYGVKD. V gave up 4 bases and J gave up 0 bases, with 10 bases separating them. The CDR3 loop spans 14 amino acids. The CDR3 DNA sequence: TGTGCCATCAGTGGGTCGACAGCCTCCTACGAGCAGTACTTC. Translated: CAISGSTASYEQYF.

The rearrangement uses TRBV11-1 and TRBJ2-3; the D is unclear. Germline assignment: CDR1 SGHAT and CDR2 FQDESV (reference sequence). Trimming took off 5 bases at V and 2 bases at J, with 8 bases between the two ends. This CDR3 region has 13 residues. CDR3 amino acids: CASSHGPTDTQYF. The CDR3 region has the DNA TGTGCCAGCAGCCACGGGCCCACAGATACGCAGTATTTT.

CDR3 amino acids: CASSILPGGRQPQHF. CDR3 bases: TGTGCCAGTAGTATTTTGCCAGGGGGAAGACAGCCCCAGCATTTT. J is TRBJ1-5 and V is TRBV19, with 7 positions matching TRBD1. There are 15 residues in the CDR3. Germline CDR1 reads LNHDA; CDR2 reads SQIVND (reference sequence). The trim removed 3 bases at V and 7 bases at J, leaving 9 bases unmatched. Based on the CDR3 plus reference TRBV19 and TRBJ1-5, the full variable domain is DGGITQSPKYLFRKEGQNVTLSCEQNLNHDAMYWYRQDPGQGLRLIYYSQIVNDFQKGDIAEGYSVSREKKESFPLTVTSAQKNPTAFYLCASSILPGGRQPQHFGDGTRLSIL.

The rearrangement links TRBV2 to TRBJ1-2, with D possibly matching TRBD1 (5 bases). CDR1 is SNHLY and CDR2 is FYNNEI in the germline V gene. V was trimmed by 6 bases and J by 4 bases, leaving 9 bases between them. CDR3 size: 12 residues. CDR3: CASRTDSYGYTF. In DNA form, the CDR3 reads TGTGCCAGCAGGACTGACAGCTATGGCTACACCTTC.

This chain links TRBV11-2 with TRBJ2-7; 7 positions match TRBD1. The CDR3 spans 15 residues. CDR1 and CDR2 (germline): SGHAT, FQNNGV. After removal of 6 bases from V and 5 bases from J, the junction contained 13 bases not matched to a gene. For the CDR3, the DNA is TGTGCCAGCAGACGTGGGAGAGGGGGCCGACACGAGCAGTACTTC. This translates into CASRRGRGGRHEQYF.

The chain combines TRBV6-5 with TRBJ1-5; D might be TRBD1 (5 bases). The V gene lost 0 bases and the J gene lost 5 bases, with 14 bases spanning the gap. This CDR3 comprises 16 residues. CDR1 is MNHEY, CDR2 SVGAGI, per germline. The CDR3 DNA is TGTGCCAGCAGTTACTCGGGCCACAGGCCCCATCAGCCCCAGCATTTT. As protein: CASSYSGHRPHQPQHF.

The chain employs TRBV11-3 and TRBJ2-1; D is perhaps TRBD2 (5 bases). This CDR3 spans 14 amino acids. The germline V gene has CDR1 SGHNT and CDR2 YENEEA. V was clipped by 0 bases and J by 10 bases, with 13 bases between them. CDR3 nucleotide sequence: TGTGCCAGCAGCTTAGATGCGGAGGCAACGGAGCAGTTCTTC. Translating it yields CASSLDAEATEQFF.

The chain carries TRBV7-2 and TRBJ2-7; 7 bases are a match to TRBD2. V was clipped by 3 bases and J by 5 bases; unmatched bases: 13. This CDR3 contains 16 residues. Germline V gives CDR1 SGHTA, CDR2 FQGNSA. DNA for the CDR3: TGTGCCAGCAGCTTTCCCAGGGCTAGCGGCCCCAACGAGCAGTACTTC. Translated, it gives CASSFPRASGPNEQYF.

In this sample, this clone turned up once. The V and J genes are TRBV20-1 and TRBJ1-1; D unclear. This CDR3 has 15 residues. V was clipped by 3 bases and J by 4 bases, with 18 bases between them. Germline-derived CDR1 and CDR2 are DFQATT and SNEGSKA (reference sequence). CDR3 protein: CSASDMRGGTTEAFF. The CDR3 bases are TGCAGTGCTAGTGATATGCGAGGCGGAACCACTGAAGCTTTCTTT.

In this sample, this clone turned up once. V gene TRBV9 combines with J gene TRBJ2-5, with 13 bases lining up with TRBD2. CDR1 is SGDLS, CDR2 YYNGEE, per germline. There are 16 residues in the CDR3. Trimming at V came to 4 bases and at J to 5 bases, leaving 8 bases not matched to a gene. The CDR3: CASSPQTSGGLETQYF. In nucleotides, the CDR3 is TGTGCCAGCAGCCCCCAGACTAGCGGGGGGTTGGAGACCCAGTACTTC.

Written as DNA, the CDR3 is TGTGCCAGCAGTGACTCAAAAAGCGGGAGCAATGAGCAGTTCTTC. Its translation is CASSDSKSGSNEQFF. The chain is built from TRBV6-4 and TRBJ2-1; 8 bases match TRBD2. Germline V gene lookup returns CDR1 MRHNA and CDR2 SNTAGT. CDR3 length: 15 residues. Losses at the gene ends were 0 bases for V and 6 bases for J; bases not matched to a gene: 4.